Sequencing of this T cell receptor beta chain was carried out in a study of cytomegalovirus exposure and HLA in healthy donors. At the level of the study: Previous work identified 120 million or so unique TCR beta sequences from some 170 million T cells.

Primers included in the PCR were 60 Vbeta and 13 Jbeta primers. The assay was immunoSEQ multiplex PCR, and TCRdb's table has in-frame clones only and misses some. The table includes some 170,000 clones, roughly four fifths detected once. This CDR3 contains 17 residues. V lost 4 bases and J lost 4; bases outside the gene matches: 14. Per germline, CDR1 SGHAT and CDR2 FQNNGV. This receptor was identified in a woman between 18 and 30 years old in good health and CMV-seropositive. J is TRBJ1-1 and V is TRBV11-2, with 8 bases aligning to TRBD1. Input material: PBMCs. CDR3 amino acids: CASSSPGQGHIGTEAFF. The CDR3 DNA sequence: TGTGCCAGCAGCTCCCCTGGACAGGGACACATAGGCACTGAAGCTTTCTTT.